The T cell receptor beta chain described here comes from a study of shared clonotypes between healthy human individuals. Whole-study findings and limits: The study generally estimated greater richness for naive than memory subsets.

Data came from immunoSEQ multiplex PCR; TCRdb stores just in-frame clones and leaves some out. Here the sample spans just over 2,000,000 clones, roughly 94% being singletons. The length of the CDR3 is 14 residues. V trimming: 1 base; J trimming: 7 bases; junction bases outside the gene matches: 5. In germline, CDR1 is SGDLS, CDR2 YYNGEE. Of note for this clone: The antigen remains undetermined.

The chain links TRBV9 to TRBJ2-3, with 8 positions matching TRBD2. The specimen sequenced was naive CD4+ T cells sorted from blood. This sample's subset: CD45RA+ positively selected. The source of this sequence is a man between 18 and 29 years old in good health. CDR3 protein: CASSVSGSSYTQYF. The CDR3 DNA is TGTGCCAGCAGCGTAAGCGGGAGCTCGTATACGCAGTATTTT. Full variable domain (outside the CDR3, taken from reference TRBV9 and TRBJ2-3): DSGVTQTPKHLITATGQRVTLRCSPRSGDLSVYWYQQSLDQGLQFLIQYYNGEERAKGNILERFSAQQFPDLHSELNLSSLELGDSALYFCASSVSGSSYTQYFGPGTRLTVL.